A single sample is the source of the 17 T cell receptor beta chains below, sequenced in a study of blood T cells in healthy people across ages. Alongside a J-beta primer mix, a sample-barcoded 5' primer served in a second PCR lasting about 7 to 12 cycles. TCRdb redid the calling of the 5' RACE reads with MiXCR, one entry per CDR3 protein. Found here are about a million distinct CDR3 sequences, 35% to 45% of them singletons; the top ten hold about an eighth. The specimen was blood. Receptors originate from a man between 18 and 35 years old in good health.

In its sample, this clonotype was seen many times. The chain combines TRBV6-5 with TRBJ2-1; 8 bases agree with TRBD2. The CDR3 contains 15 residues. V trimming: 5 bases; J trimming: 0 bases; junction bases outside the gene matches: 3. The germline CDR1 and CDR2 sequences are MNHEY and SVGAGI. CDR3 sequence (DNA): TGTGCCAGCAGTCCCCTAGCGGGCTCCTACAATGAGCAGTTCTTC. Encoded protein: CASSPLAGSYNEQFF.

This clonotype was observed a handful of times. The chain links TRBV10-3 to TRBJ1-2, with unresolved D. From germline, CDR1 is ENHRY and CDR2 SYGVKD. The CDR3 loop spans 12 amino acids. V gave up 10 bases and J gave up 0 bases, with 9 bases separating them. This chain's CDR3 is CATLKSNYGYTF. DNA for the CDR3: TGTGCCACCTTAAAATCTAACTATGGCTACACCTTC.

This clonotype turned up a few times. J is TRBJ1-5 and V is TRBV2; TRBD1 might be the D (5 bases). The CDR3 is 15 amino acids. The germline CDR1 and CDR2 sequences are SNHLY and FYNNEI. Trimming pared 6 bases from V and 9 bases from J, leaving 21 bases between. CDR3 protein: CASRNGHTSDRPQHF. The CDR3 DNA is TGTGCCAGCAGGAACGGACATACGTCGGATCGGCCCCAGCATTTT.

This clonotype was seen a single time. One junction end disagrees with the germline gene, perhaps due to a read error. The V gene is TRBV20-1, the J gene TRBJ2-5; D may be TRBD1 or TRBD2 (5 bases each). The V gene's germline CDR1 is DFQATT and CDR2 SNEGSKA (reference sequence). This CDR3 region has 15 residues. The chain's CDR3 is CSARAGTRVRDEQYF. The DNA of the CDR3 is TGTAGTGCTAGAGCCGGAACCAGGGTGAGGGATGAGCAGTACTTC.

The V call is TRBV18, the J call TRBJ1-2; D is ambiguous. CDR3 length equals 14 residues. Trimming took off 4 bases at V and 8 bases at J, with 17 bases between the two ends. In germline, CDR1 is KGHSH, CDR2 LQKENI. CDR3 DNA sequence: TGTGCCAGCTCACTCCGGTCCCAGTACGAGGGCTACACCTTC. Protein sequence: CASSLRSQYEGYTF.

This sequence joins TRBV6-6 and TRBJ2-2, with D uncertain. CDR1 MNHNY and CDR2 SVGAGI come from the germline V gene (reference sequence). The CDR3 runs 16 residues. V dropped 4 bases and J dropped 1 base, with 13 bases sitting between them. The CDR3 loop is CASSSSPGKNTGELFF. CDR3 nucleotide sequence: TGTGCCAGCAGTTCCTCCCCGGGCAAGAACACCGGGGAGCTGTTTTTT.

Comments on this clonotype: A read error may account for a junction end that differs from germline. V and J are TRBV5-1 and TRBJ1-4, with 9 bases fitting TRBD1. The germline CDR1 and CDR2 sequences are SGHRS and YFSETQ. The CDR3 runs 14 residues. As DNA, the CDR3 is TGCGCCAACAGCCAGGACAGGGGAGGCGAAAAACTGTTTTTT. Its translation is CANSQDRGGEKLFF.

The rearrangement uses TRBV20-1 and TRBJ1-5, with TRBD1 identical over 7 bases. The CDR3 runs 15 residues. The germline V gene encodes CDR1 DFQATT and CDR2 SNEGSKA (reference sequence). The J segment lost 6 bases and the V segment lost 0 bases, leaving 8 bases of the junction unmatched. The CDR3 region is CSARDLTGESQPQHF. CDR3 DNA sequence: TGCAGTGCTAGAGATCTCACAGGGGAAAGTCAGCCCCAGCATTTT.

The rearrangement joins TRBV7-3 to TRBJ1-2, with no clear D. V gave up 3 bases and J gave up 0 bases, with 8 bases separating them. The CDR3 length is 14 residues. The germline V gene encodes CDR1 SGHTA and CDR2 FQGTGA. DNA for the CDR3: TGTGCCAGCAGCTTCGGACCTGCTAACTATGGCTACACCTTC. This encodes CASSFGPANYGYTF.

V gene TRBV4-2 combines with J gene TRBJ2-3; 9 nucleotides line up with TRBD2. After removal of 1 base from V and 4 bases from J, the junction contained 3 bases not matched to a gene. CDR1 and CDR2 from the germline V gene are LGHNA and YNFKEQ. The length of the CDR3 is 15 residues. The CDR3 nucleotides read TGTGCCAGCAGCCAAGGGACTAGCGAGGCAGATACGCAGTATTTT. This sequence encodes CASSQGTSEADTQYF.

The sample holds a few counts of this clonotype. This rearrangement joins TRBV29-1 to TRBJ2-7, with D perhaps matching TRBD1 (6 bases). CDR1 is SQVTM and CDR2 is ANQGSEA in the germline V gene. The CDR3 extends over 11 amino acids. The V gene lost 5 bases and the J gene lost 6 bases, with 11 bases spanning the gap. This chain's CDR3 is CSVPGTPEQYF. CDR3 DNA: TGCAGCGTTCCGGGGACACCCGAGCAGTACTTC.

This clonotype came up a few times. The chain employs TRBV4-2 and TRBJ1-5; a weak D match, TRBD1 (5 bases). The V gene's germline CDR1 is LGHNA and CDR2 YNFKEQ. V lost 0 bases to trimming and J lost 0 bases, with 18 bases between them. The CDR3 sequence is 19 residues long. CDR3 sequence (DNA): TGTGCCAGCAGCCAAGAGGTTGGGCAGGGAATTCCTAGCAATCAGCCCCAGCATTTT. Its translation is CASSQEVGQGIPSNQPQHF.

The gene calls are TRBV20-1 and TRBJ1-2, with D perhaps matching TRBD1 (6 bases). V was pared by 7 bases and J by 3 bases, with 18 bases between. The CDR3 has 14 residues. Germline assignment: CDR1 DFQATT and CDR2 SNEGSKA (reference sequence). The CDR3 reads CSVPQTGGDYGYTF. DNA for the CDR3: TGCAGTGTCCCACAGACAGGAGGGGACTATGGCTACACCTTC.

V and J are TRBV7-2 and TRBJ2-1, with D perhaps being TRBD1 or TRBD2 (5 bases each). CDR3 length: 14 amino acids. Trimming took off 7 bases at V and 2 bases at J, with 12 bases between the two ends. Germline CDR1 reads SGHTA; CDR2 reads FQGNSA. This chain's CDR3 is CASKLRDPYNEQFF. The CDR3 nucleotides are TGTGCCAGCAAACTCCGGGACCCCTACAATGAGCAGTTCTTC.

V and J are TRBV6-1 and TRBJ2-5; D may be TRBD1 (5 bases). Looked up from germline, CDR1 is MNHNS and CDR2 is SASEGT. V was trimmed by 3 bases and J by 4 bases, leaving 9 bases between them. The CDR3 has 13 amino acids. The CDR3 sequence: CASSELGVETQYF. The CDR3, as DNA: TGTGCCAGCAGTGAGCTAGGGGTAGAGACCCAGTACTTC.

CDR3 in DNA: TGCGCCAGCAGCCAAGTTGAGGCTTTTAGCACAGATACGCAGTATTTT. It yields the protein CASSQVEAFSTDTQYF. This rearrangement joins TRBV4-3 to TRBJ2-3; D is uncertain. CDR1 is LGHNA and CDR2 is YSLEER in the germline V gene. The CDR3 sequence is 16 residues long. V lost 1 base to trimming and J lost 0 bases, with 11 bases between them.

The genes are TRBV25-1 and TRBJ1-1, with 7 bases lining up with TRBD1. This CDR3 is 14 amino acids long. The ends lost 6 bases at V and 4 bases at J; junction bases unmatched: 8. CDR1 is MGHDK, CDR2 SYGVNS, per germline. The CDR3 coding sequence is TGTGCCAGCAGGAACACAGGGACAGTCACTGAAGCTTTCTTT. Its translation: CASRNTGTVTEAFF.